A single sample gave rise to the 29 T cell receptor beta chains below, sequenced in a study of cytomegalovirus exposure and HLA in healthy donors. Both 60 Vbeta primers and 13 Jbeta primers went into the PCR. TCRdb keeps only in-frame clones here, not all; method: immunoSEQ multiplex PCR. The table includes about 150,000 clones, approximately 72% detected once. Specimen: PBMCs. These receptor sequences come from a man between 18 and 29 years old in good health and CMV-seronegative.

V is TRBV5-5 and J is TRBJ1-5, with D possibly TRBD1 on 5 matching bases. The CDR3 consists of 15 residues. Trimming removed 1 base from V and 4 bases from J, with 12 bases in between. Germline V CDR1 and CDR2: SGHKS, YYEKEE (reference sequence). The CDR3, as DNA: TGTGCCAGCAGCTTGTGGGTGGAGGGGAATCAGCCCCAGCATTTT. It specifies CASSLWVEGNQPQHF.

CDR3 protein: CASRLAGDRADEQFF. The CDR3 DNA reads TGTGCCAGTCGGCTAGCGGGGGACCGGGCGGATGAGCAGTTCTTC. The chain links TRBV19 to TRBJ2-1; 10 nucleotides line up with TRBD2. The V gene's germline CDR1 is LNHDA and CDR2 SQIVND (reference sequence). CDR3 length: 15 residues. Trimming at V came to 8 bases and at J to 8 bases, leaving 12 bases not matched to a gene.

The chain recombines TRBV6-6 with TRBJ1-6, with 10 bases matching TRBD1. This CDR3 is built from 16 residues. V shed 2 bases, J shed 10 bases, and the junction held 8 bases outside the gene matches. The germline V gene has CDR1 MNHNY and CDR2 SVGAGI (reference sequence). The chain's CDR3 is CASSYGDWDRGSPLHF. The CDR3, as DNA: TGTGCCAGCAGTTACGGGGACTGGGACAGGGGATCACCCCTCCACTTT.

The chain recombines TRBV11-2 with TRBJ1-1; 7 nucleotides agree with TRBD1. Trimming removed 1 base from V and 1 base from J; junction bases left unmatched: 9. Germline V CDR1 and CDR2: SGHAT, FQNNGV. The CDR3 contains 17 residues. The CDR3 nucleotides read TGTGCCAGCAGCTTAGTCAATAGGGGGCAGTGGAACACTGAAGCTTTCTTT. This codes for CASSLVNRGQWNTEAFF.

The genes are TRBV21-1 and TRBJ1-1; TRBD1, as called in the table, went unchecked against the DNA. TRBV21-1 is noted as a pseudogene. The CDR3 is made up of 18 amino acids. The CDR3 nucleotides read TGTGCCAGGAAGCAAAGCGGGGACAGGGGGCGAGTTATGACTGAAGCTTTCTTT. Translated, it gives CARKQSGDRGRVMTEAFF.

The chain recombines TRBV2 with TRBJ1-2, with 11 bases that match TRBD1. Losses at the gene ends were 6 bases for V and 12 bases for J; bases not matched to a gene: 15. The CDR3 runs to 15 residues. Germline loops: CDR1 SNHLY, CDR2 FYNNEI. CDR3 nucleotides: TGTGCCAGCAGGGGGGCCCAACCGGGACAGGGGGAGAACACCTTC. Translated, it gives CASRGAQPGQGENTF.

V gene TRBV10-1 combines with J gene TRBJ1-2, with TRBD1 identical over 8 bases. J was trimmed by 4 bases and V by 6 bases; bases with no gene match: 10. CDR3 length equals 15 residues. Germline CDR1 and CDR2: WNHNN and SYGVQD (reference sequence). The DNA of the CDR3 is TGCGCCAGCAGCCCCAGGACAGGGATCTTCTATGGCTACACCTTC. Its protein is CASSPRTGIFYGYTF.

This rearrangement joins TRBV6-1 to TRBJ1-3, with D unclear. Germline values: CDR1 MNHNS, CDR2 SASEGT. Trimming left V 8 bases short and J 0 bases short, with 14 bases between. This CDR3 region has 15 residues. CDR3 loop: CASVESINSGNTIYF. The CDR3 region has the DNA TGTGCCAGCGTAGAGAGTATTAACTCTGGAAACACCATATATTTT.

The chain has TRBV19 and TRBJ1-1; perhaps TRBD1 as D (6 bases). Trimming took off 5 bases at V and 6 bases at J, with 16 bases between the two ends. The germline V gene encodes CDR1 LNHDA and CDR2 SQIVND (reference sequence). CDR3 length equals 14 residues. The CDR3 loop is CASSAYREGPEAFF. The CDR3 region has the DNA TGTGCCAGTAGTGCCTACAGGGAAGGGCCTGAAGCTTTCTTT.

The chain carries TRBV6-5 and TRBJ1-2, with unresolved D. Germline values: CDR1 MNHEY, CDR2 SVGAGI. The CDR3 is made up of 13 amino acids. Between the trimmed V and J ends, which lost 2 bases and 3 bases, there was a span of 7 bases. Written as DNA, the CDR3 is TGTGCCAGCAGTTACAGCGGGTACTATGGCTACACCTTC. Translating it yields CASSYSGYYGYTF.

The chain links TRBV28 to TRBJ2-1; the match to TRBD2 covers 10 bases. CDR1 and CDR2 (germline): MDHEN, SYDVKM. The CDR3 runs 17 residues. The J segment lost 0 bases and the V segment lost 3 bases, leaving 5 bases of the junction unmatched. The CDR3 here is CASSLGASGGSYNEQFF. The CDR3 DNA is TGTGCCAGCAGTTTGGGGGCTAGCGGGGGCTCCTACAATGAGCAGTTCTTC.

V gene TRBV7-6 combines with J gene TRBJ1-6; a weak D match, TRBD1 (6 bases). V lost 3 bases and J 9 bases, leaving 12 bases between the germline ends. The CDR3 runs to 14 residues. Looked up from germline, CDR1 is SGHVS and CDR2 is FNYEAQ. Written as DNA, the CDR3 is TGTGCCAGCAGCTTGGGGGGGGCGCGTTCACCCCTCCACTTT. Translating it yields CASSLGGARSPLHF.

The rearrangement uses TRBV6-5 and TRBJ1-1; unclear D gene. This CDR3 comprises 13 residues. The V gene's germline CDR1 is MNHEY and CDR2 SVGAGI. V was trimmed by 6 bases and J by 1 base, leaving 9 bases between them. The DNA of the CDR3 is TGTGCCAGCAGGCGGGGAGCGAACACTGAAGCTTTCTTT. This codes for CASRRGANTEAFF.

V usage is TRBV28 and J usage is TRBJ1-1; tentatively, D is TRBD1 (5 bases). The germline V gene has CDR1 MDHEN and CDR2 SYDVKM. The V and J ends lost 1 base and 5 bases respectively, with 14 bases between them. The CDR3 runs 15 residues. CDR3 in amino acids: CASSLLARGWTEAFF. The CDR3 coding sequence is TGTGCCAGCAGTTTATTGGCAAGGGGATGGACTGAAGCTTTCTTT.

This sequence joins TRBV18 and TRBJ2-1, with TRBD1 matching 8 bases. The V gene's germline CDR1 is KGHSH and CDR2 LQKENI. This CDR3 is built from 14 residues. V was clipped by 3 bases and J by 7 bases; unmatched bases: 5. In DNA form, the CDR3 reads TGTGCCAGCTCACCCTGGACAGGGACTAATGAGCAGTTCTTC. Its translation is CASSPWTGTNEQFF. Complete variable domain (other parts from reference TRBV18 and TRBJ2-1): NAGVMQNPRHLVRRRGQEARLRCSPMKGHSHVYWYRQLPEEGLKFMVYLQKENIIDESGMPKERFSAEFPKEGPSILRIQQVVRGDSAAYFCASSPWTGTNEQFFGPGTRLTVL.

The chain recombines TRBV19 with TRBJ2-7, with TRBD1 matching 10 bases. The CDR3 contains 17 residues. Germline values: CDR1 LNHDA, CDR2 SQIVND (reference sequence). J was trimmed by 2 bases and V by 4 bases; bases with no gene match: 11. The CDR3 here is CASSKAPGQGFPYEQYF. CDR3 DNA sequence: TGTGCCAGTAGTAAAGCCCCGGGACAGGGGTTTCCCTACGAGCAGTACTTC.

V usage is TRBV7-8 and J usage is TRBJ2-1; 11 bases line up with TRBD1. V lost 3 bases to trimming and J lost 7 bases; unmatched junction nucleotides: 5. The CDR3 contains 15 residues. Germline-derived CDR1 and CDR2 are SGHVS and FQNEAQ. As DNA, the CDR3 is TGTGCCAGCAGCTTGGGACAGGGGGGGACGAATGAGCAGTTCTTC. Protein: CASSLGQGGTNEQFF.

The chain joins TRBV11-1 to TRBJ1-2, with D possibly TRBD1 on 5 matching bases. Germline CDR1 and CDR2: SGHAT and FQDESV (reference sequence). CDR3 size: 15 residues. Trimming took 0 bases from V and 2 from J, leaving 10 bases between them. The CDR3 reads CASSLAAGPNYGYTF. In nucleotides, the CDR3 is TGTGCCAGCAGCTTAGCAGCAGGGCCCAACTATGGCTACACCTTC.

This clone was found a few times. J is TRBJ1-2 and V is TRBV9; possible D gene TRBD1, 6 bases. This CDR3 region has 14 residues. Trimming removed 0 bases at V and 7 bases at J, with 13 bases between. Germline CDR1 is SGDLS and CDR2 is YYNGEE. The CDR3 sequence is CASSVAFAGAGYTF. The CDR3 nucleotides read TGTGCCAGCAGCGTAGCGTTTGCGGGGGCTGGCTACACCTTC.

This clone was counted once. This chain links TRBV19 with TRBJ2-6; 7 bases line up with TRBD1. Germline CDR1 and CDR2: LNHDA and SQIVND (reference sequence). Trimming removed 6 bases from V and 0 bases from J; junction bases left unmatched: 17. The CDR3 runs to 20 residues. The CDR3 sequence is CASSLRTPGTVSSGANVLTF. CDR3 bases: TGTGCCAGTAGCCTCCGGACCCCCGGGACAGTCAGCTCTGGGGCCAACGTCCTGACTTTC.

This chain connects TRBV28 to TRBJ2-1; TRBD2 agrees at 12 bases. The V gene's germline CDR1 is MDHEN and CDR2 SYDVKM. The CDR3 runs 15 residues. Germline trimming cut 6 bases from V and 7 bases from J; bases unmatched to any gene: 7. The CDR3 sequence is CASSNGLAGLNEQFF. The CDR3 bases are TGTGCCAGCAGCAACGGACTAGCGGGGTTGAATGAGCAGTTCTTC.

This clone was seen more than once but under ten times. This chain connects TRBV28 to TRBJ1-5; TRBD1 matches 10 bases. The CDR3 is made up of 15 amino acids. From germline, CDR1 is MDHEN and CDR2 SYDVKM. The J segment lost 6 bases and the V segment lost 3 bases, leaving 5 bases of the junction unmatched. The CDR3 DNA follows: TGTGCCAGCAGTTTCGACAGGGGGCGTAGTCAGCCCCAGCATTTT. This translates into CASSFDRGRSQPQHF.

The chain is built from TRBV19 and TRBJ2-2; 12 bases line up with TRBD1. This CDR3 has 16 amino acids. The germline gives CDR1 LNHDA, CDR2 SQIVND (reference sequence). Trimming removed 5 bases from V and 5 bases from J; junction bases left unmatched: 6. CDR3 DNA sequence: TGTGCCAGTAGTCCGGGACAGGGGGCAGGTACCGGGGAGCTGTTTTTT. Encoded protein: CASSPGQGAGTGELFF. The variable domain in full, with the rest retrieved from reference TRBV19 and TRBJ2-2, is DGGITQSPKYLFRKEGQNVTLSCEQNLNHDAMYWYRQDPGQGLRLIYYSQIVNDFQKGDIAEGYSVSREKKESFPLTVTSAQKNPTAFYLCASSPGQGAGTGELFFGEGSRLTVL.

There are a few counts of this clone. This chain links TRBV9 with TRBJ1-4, with TRBD1 matching 7 bases. The CDR3 is made up of 14 amino acids. Germline lookup yields CDR1 SGDLS and CDR2 YYNGEE. J gave up 6 bases and V 0 bases, and 2 bases lay outside the gene matches. Here the CDR3 reads CASSVAQGDEKLFF. The DNA for the CDR3 is TGTGCCAGCAGCGTAGCCCAGGGGGATGAAAAACTGTTTTTT.

V is TRBV4-1 and J is TRBJ1-4; the D is unclear. This CDR3 contains 14 residues. Trimming took 4 bases from V and 5 from J, leaving 11 bases between them. Germline lookup yields CDR1 MGHRA and CDR2 YSYEKL. As DNA, the CDR3 is TGCGCCAGCAGCCCGCGGGCGATGAATGAAAAACTGTTTTTT. Amino acids: CASSPRAMNEKLFF.

This clone was observed a single time. The junction shows a germline mismatch at one end, possibly a read error. The chain combines TRBV7-9 with TRBJ2-7; 9 bases are shared with TRBD1. The CDR3 is 14 residues long. Germline V lookup: CDR1 SEHNR, CDR2 FQNEAQ (reference sequence). The CDR3 protein is CASSSGTGYYQQYF. In nucleotides, the CDR3 is TGTGCCAGCAGCTCCGGGACAGGGTACTACCAGCAGTACTTC.

V gene TRBV7-9 combines with J gene TRBJ2-7; D is perhaps TRBD1 or TRBD2 (5 bases each). Germline V lookup: CDR1 SEHNR, CDR2 FQNEAQ (reference sequence). The CDR3 spans 12 residues. With 3 bases removed from V and 7 bases from J, the gap between germline ends came to 10 bases. CDR3 sequence: CASSFQGREQYV. CDR3 nucleotides: TGTGCCAGCAGCTTTCAGGGACGGGAGCAGTACGTC.

This clone was detected once. The gene calls are TRBV4-1 and TRBJ2-1; 10 bases are shared with TRBD2. V lost 3 bases to trimming and J lost 2 bases; unmatched junction nucleotides: 10. CDR3 length: 18 residues. The germline gives CDR1 MGHRA, CDR2 YSYEKL. CDR3 amino acids: CASSQRPSGGATYNEQFF. The CDR3 nucleotides are TGCGCCAGCAGCCAGAGGCCCAGCGGGGGGGCGACCTACAATGAGCAGTTCTTC.

CDR3 loop: CASSEAKRTSRNQPQHF. DNA for the CDR3: TGTGCCAGCAGTGAAGCGAAAAGGACTTCCCGAAATCAGCCCCAGCATTTT. J is TRBJ1-5 and V is TRBV6-1, with D unresolved. V was shortened by 0 bases and J by 4 bases, with 16 bases between the two germline ends. Germline CDR1 reads MNHNS; CDR2 reads SASEGT. This CDR3 spans 17 amino acids.